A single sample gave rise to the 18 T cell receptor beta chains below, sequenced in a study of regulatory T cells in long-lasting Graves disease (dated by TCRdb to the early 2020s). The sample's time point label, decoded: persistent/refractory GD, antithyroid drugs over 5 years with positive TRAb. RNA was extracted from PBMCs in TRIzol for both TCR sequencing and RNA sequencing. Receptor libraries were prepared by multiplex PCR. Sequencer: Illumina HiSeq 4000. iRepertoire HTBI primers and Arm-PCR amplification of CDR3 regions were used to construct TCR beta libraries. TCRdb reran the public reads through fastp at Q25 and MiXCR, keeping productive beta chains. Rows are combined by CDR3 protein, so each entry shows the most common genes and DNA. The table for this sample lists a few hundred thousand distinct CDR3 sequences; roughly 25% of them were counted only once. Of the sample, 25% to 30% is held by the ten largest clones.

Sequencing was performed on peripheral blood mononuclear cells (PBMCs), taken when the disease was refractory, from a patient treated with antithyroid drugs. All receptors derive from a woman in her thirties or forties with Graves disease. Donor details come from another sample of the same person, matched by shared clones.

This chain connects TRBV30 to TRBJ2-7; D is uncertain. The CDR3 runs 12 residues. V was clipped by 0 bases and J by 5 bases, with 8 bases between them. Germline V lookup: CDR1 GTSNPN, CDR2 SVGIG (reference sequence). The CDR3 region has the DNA TGTGCCTGGAGTGTGGCAGGCAACGAGCAGTACTTC. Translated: CAWSVAGNEQYF.

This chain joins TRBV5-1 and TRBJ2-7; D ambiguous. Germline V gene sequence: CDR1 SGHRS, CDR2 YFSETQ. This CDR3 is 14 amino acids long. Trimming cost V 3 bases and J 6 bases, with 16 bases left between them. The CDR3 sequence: CASSSYGPGAEQYF. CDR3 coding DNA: TGCGCCAGCAGCTCCTACGGGCCAGGAGCCGAGCAGTACTTC.

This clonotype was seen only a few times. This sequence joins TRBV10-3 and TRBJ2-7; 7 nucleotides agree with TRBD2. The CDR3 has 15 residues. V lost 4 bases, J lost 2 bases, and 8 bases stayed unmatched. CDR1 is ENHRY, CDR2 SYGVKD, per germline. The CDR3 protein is CAISGPAGNPYEQYF. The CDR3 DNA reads TGTGCCATCAGTGGGCCAGCGGGAAACCCCTACGAGCAGTACTTC.

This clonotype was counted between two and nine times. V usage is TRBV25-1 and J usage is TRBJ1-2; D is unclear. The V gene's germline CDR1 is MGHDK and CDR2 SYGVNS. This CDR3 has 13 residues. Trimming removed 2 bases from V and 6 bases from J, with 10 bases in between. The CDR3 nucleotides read TGTGCCAGCAGTGAAGACAATCCTCATGGCTACACCTTC. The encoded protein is CASSEDNPHGYTF.

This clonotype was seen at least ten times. This chain's CDR3 is CASCREGNQPQHF. The CDR3 DNA is TGTGCCAGCTGCAGGGAAGGCAATCAGCCCCAGCATTTT. The chain employs TRBV6-1 and TRBJ1-5; the D gene is possibly TRBD1 (5 bases). CDR1 is MNHNS and CDR2 is SASEGT in the germline V gene. V gave up 8 bases and J gave up 2 bases, with 10 bases separating them. The CDR3 has 13 residues.

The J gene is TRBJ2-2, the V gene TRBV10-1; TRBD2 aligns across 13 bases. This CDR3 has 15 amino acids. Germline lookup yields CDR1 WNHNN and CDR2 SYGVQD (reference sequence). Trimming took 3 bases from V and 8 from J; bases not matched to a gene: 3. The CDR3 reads CASSDTSGRAGELFF. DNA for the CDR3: TGCGCCAGCAGTGATACTAGCGGGAGGGCTGGGGAGCTGTTTTTT.

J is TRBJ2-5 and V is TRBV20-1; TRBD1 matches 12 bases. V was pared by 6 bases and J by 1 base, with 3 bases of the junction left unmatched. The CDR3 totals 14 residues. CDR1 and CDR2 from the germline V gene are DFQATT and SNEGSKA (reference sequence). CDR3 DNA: TGCAGTGCGGGACAGGGGGCCCTCCAAGAGACCCAGTACTTC. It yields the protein CSAGQGALQETQYF.

Here the CDR3 reads CASSYEAGRHNEQFF. Written as DNA, the CDR3 is TGTGCCAGCAGTTACGAGGCCGGGAGACACAATGAGCAGTTCTTC. The chain has TRBV6-2 or TRBV6-3 and TRBJ2-1, with D tentatively TRBD2 (6 bases). Trimming removed 2 bases at V and 5 bases at J, with 13 bases between. The V gene's germline CDR1 is MNHEY and CDR2 SVGEGT. This CDR3 has 15 residues.

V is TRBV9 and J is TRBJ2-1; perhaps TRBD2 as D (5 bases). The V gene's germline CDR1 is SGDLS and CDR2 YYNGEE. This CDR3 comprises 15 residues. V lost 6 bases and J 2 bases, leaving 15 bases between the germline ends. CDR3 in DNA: TGTGCCAGCACCGTCAGCGGAGATACCTACAATGAGCAGTTCTTC. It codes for CASTVSGDTYNEQFF.

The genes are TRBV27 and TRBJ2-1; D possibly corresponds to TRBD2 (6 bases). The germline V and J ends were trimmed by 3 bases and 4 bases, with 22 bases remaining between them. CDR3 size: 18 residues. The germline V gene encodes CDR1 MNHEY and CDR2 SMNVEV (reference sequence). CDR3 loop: CASSLMGGIAIRYNEQFF. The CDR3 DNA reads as TGTGCCAGCAGTTTGATGGGCGGGATCGCGATTAGATACAATGAGCAGTTCTTC.

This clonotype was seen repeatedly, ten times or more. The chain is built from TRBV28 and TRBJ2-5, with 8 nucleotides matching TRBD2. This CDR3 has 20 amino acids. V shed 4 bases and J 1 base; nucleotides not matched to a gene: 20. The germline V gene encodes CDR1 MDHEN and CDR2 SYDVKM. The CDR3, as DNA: TGTGCCAGCAGTTCTTCTGGGACCACCATAGCGGGGACCCTCCAAGAGACCCAGTACTTC. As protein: CASSSSGTTIAGTLQETQYF.

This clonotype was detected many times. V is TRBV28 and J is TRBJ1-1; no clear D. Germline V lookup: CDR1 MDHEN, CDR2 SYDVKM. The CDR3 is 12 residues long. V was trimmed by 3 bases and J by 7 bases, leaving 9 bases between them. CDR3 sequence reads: CASSFPALEAFF. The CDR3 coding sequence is TGTGCCAGCAGTTTCCCGGCACTTGAAGCTTTCTTT.

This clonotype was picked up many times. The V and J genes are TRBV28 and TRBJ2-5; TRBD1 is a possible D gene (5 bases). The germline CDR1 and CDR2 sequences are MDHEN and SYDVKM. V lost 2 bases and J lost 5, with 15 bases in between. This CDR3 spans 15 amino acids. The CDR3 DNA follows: TGTGCCAGCAGTTTACCGATTGAGGCAGGGGAGACCCAGTACTTC. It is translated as CASSLPIEAGETQYF. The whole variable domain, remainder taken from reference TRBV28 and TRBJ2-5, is DVKVTQSSRYLVKRTGEKVFLECVQDMDHENMFWYRQDPGLGLRLIYFSYDVKMKEKGDIPEGYSVSREKKERFSLILESASTNQTSMYLCASSLPIEAGETQYFGPGTRLLVL.

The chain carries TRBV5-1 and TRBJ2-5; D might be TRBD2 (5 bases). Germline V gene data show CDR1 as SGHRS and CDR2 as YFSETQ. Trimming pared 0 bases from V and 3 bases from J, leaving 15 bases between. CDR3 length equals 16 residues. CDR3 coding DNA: TGCGCCAGCAGCTTGGTATTTGGGAGCCGGGAAGAGACCCAGTACTTC. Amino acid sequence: CASSLVFGSREETQYF.

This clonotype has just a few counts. The CDR3 is CASRRELDTGELFF. CDR3 sequence (DNA): TGCGCCAGCAGGCGGGAGCTCGACACCGGGGAGCTGTTTTTT. The chain combines TRBV5-1 with TRBJ2-2, with 7 positions matching TRBD2. The germline V gene has CDR1 SGHRS and CDR2 YFSETQ. CDR3 length: 14 amino acids. V was clipped by 5 bases and J by 3 bases; unmatched bases: 4.

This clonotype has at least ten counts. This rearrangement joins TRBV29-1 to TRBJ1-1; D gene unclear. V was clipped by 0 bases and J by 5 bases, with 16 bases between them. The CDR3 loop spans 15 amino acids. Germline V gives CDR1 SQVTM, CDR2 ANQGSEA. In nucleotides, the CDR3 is TGCAGCGTTGAAGATCCTAAGGGAGTGGGTACTGAAGCTTTCTTT. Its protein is CSVEDPKGVGTEAFF.

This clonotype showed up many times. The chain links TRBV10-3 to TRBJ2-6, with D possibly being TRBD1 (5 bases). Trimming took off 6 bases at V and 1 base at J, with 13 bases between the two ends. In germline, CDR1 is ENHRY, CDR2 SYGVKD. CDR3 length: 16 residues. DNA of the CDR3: TGTGCCATCAGCGATACAGGTCGGTCTGGGGCCAACGTCCTGACTTTC. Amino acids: CAISDTGRSGANVLTF.

The CDR3 DNA is TGTGCCAGCAGCCAAGTTGAGGGGCTAGCCAAAAACATTCAGTACTTC. Its protein is CASSQVEGLAKNIQYF. The V gene is TRBV3-1, the J gene TRBJ2-4; D might be TRBD1 or TRBD2, each matching 5 bases. CDR1 LGHDT and CDR2 YNNKEL come from the germline V gene (reference sequence). The CDR3 is 16 residues long. Trimming shortened V by 1 base and J by 0 bases, and 10 bases separated the two germline ends.